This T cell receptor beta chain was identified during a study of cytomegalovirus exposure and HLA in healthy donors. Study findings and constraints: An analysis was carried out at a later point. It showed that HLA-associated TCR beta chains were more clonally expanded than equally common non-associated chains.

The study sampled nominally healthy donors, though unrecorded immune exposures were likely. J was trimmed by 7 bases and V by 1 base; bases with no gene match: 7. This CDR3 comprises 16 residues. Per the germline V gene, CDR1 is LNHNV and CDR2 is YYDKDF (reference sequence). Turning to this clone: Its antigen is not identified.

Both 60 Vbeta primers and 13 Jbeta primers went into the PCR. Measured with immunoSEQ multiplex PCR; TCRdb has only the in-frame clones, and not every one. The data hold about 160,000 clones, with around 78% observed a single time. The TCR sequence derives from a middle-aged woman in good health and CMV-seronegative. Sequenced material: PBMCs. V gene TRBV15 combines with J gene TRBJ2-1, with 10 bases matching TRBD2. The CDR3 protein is CATSRGIAGGSNEQFF. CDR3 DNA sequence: TGTGCCACCAGCAGAGGGATAGCGGGGGGCTCGAATGAGCAGTTCTTC.